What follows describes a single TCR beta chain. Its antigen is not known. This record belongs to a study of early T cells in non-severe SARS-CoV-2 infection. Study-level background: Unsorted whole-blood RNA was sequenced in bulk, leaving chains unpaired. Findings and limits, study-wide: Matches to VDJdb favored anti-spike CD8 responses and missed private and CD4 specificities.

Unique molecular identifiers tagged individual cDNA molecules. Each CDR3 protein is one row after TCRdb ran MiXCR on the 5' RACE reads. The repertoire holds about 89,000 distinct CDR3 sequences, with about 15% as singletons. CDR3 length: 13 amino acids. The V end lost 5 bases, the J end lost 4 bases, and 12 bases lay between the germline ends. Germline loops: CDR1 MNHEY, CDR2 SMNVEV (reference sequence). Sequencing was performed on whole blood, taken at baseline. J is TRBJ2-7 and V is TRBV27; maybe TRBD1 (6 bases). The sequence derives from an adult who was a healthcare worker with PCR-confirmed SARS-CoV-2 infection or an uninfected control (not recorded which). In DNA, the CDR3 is TGTGCCAGCAGTCACGGACAGAGTTACGAGCAGTACTTC. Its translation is CASSHGQSYEQYF.